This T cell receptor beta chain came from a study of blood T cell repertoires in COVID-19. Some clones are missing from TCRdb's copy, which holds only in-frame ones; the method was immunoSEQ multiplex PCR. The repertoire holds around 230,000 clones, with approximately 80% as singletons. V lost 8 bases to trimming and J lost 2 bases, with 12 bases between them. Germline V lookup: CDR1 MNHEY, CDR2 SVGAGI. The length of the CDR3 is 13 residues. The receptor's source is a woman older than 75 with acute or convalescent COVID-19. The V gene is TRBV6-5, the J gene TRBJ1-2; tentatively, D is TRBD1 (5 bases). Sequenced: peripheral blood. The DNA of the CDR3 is TGTGCCAGCCGGCAGGGAGGGAACTATGGCTACACCTTC. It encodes CASRQGGNYGYTF.